This T cell receptor (beta chain) was sequenced in a study of regulatory dendritic cells for organ transplantation. Sorted T cells were CFSE-labeled and cultured more than 4 days with allogeneic regulatory or mature dendritic cells at 1:10. CD4+ or CD8+ T cells were sorted as naive CD45RA+ or memory CD45RO+. V gave up 4 bases and J gave up 1 base, with 15 bases separating them. This CDR3 is built from 16 residues. CDR1 is MDHEN and CDR2 is SYDVKM in the germline V gene. Data came from immunoSEQ multiplex PCR; TCRdb stores just in-frame clones and leaves some out. The profile shows roughly 20,000 clones, 85% of them singletons. To note about this clone: Its target is not known.

Study-wide findings and caveats: Regulatory dendritic cells appeared to expand memory CD8+ clones less than mature ones.

J is TRBJ2-3 and V is TRBV28; no definite D call. This receptor was taken from a human donor in good health. The source material was naive CD4+ T cells from blood cultured with dendritic cells. As for subset: CD45RA+ naive T cells. The CDR3 loop reads CASSSPTRSGTDTQYF. DNA for the CDR3: TGTGCCAGCAGTTCCCCGACTCGGTCTGGCACAGATACGCAGTATTTT. Combining the CDR3 with reference TRBV28 and TRBJ2-3 gives the whole variable domain DVKVTQSSRYLVKRTGEKVFLECVQDMDHENMFWYRQDPGLGLRLIYFSYDVKMKEKGDIPEGYSVSREKKERFSLILESASTNQTSMYLCASSSPTRSGTDTQYFGPGTRLTVL.